This section outlines one T cell receptor beta chain sequence together with its context. It lacks a known antigen. To amplify TRB rearrangements, a touch-down multiplex PCR protocol was run with the TRB-A and TRB-B primer pools combined in a single tube. Illumina adapters and sample indices were added to the amplicons through two consecutive PCR reactions performed with Phusion HS II polymerase. After gel purification with the NucleoSpin Gel and PCR Clean-up kit, the amplicons were quantified by Qubit and checked for quality on an Agilent 2100 Bioanalyzer. Sequencing of the libraries was performed on an Illumina MiSeq with 600-cycle, single-indexed, paired-end runs. From the authors' description of their analysis: TRB reads were aligned and assembled with MiXCR version 2.1.12 using the default MiXCR reference library. Each unique CDR3 nucleotide sequence defined a clone, and only productive sequences with at least two reads were analysed. Repertoire diversity was assessed with alpha-parameterized diversity profiles (alpha 0 to 5), including the Shannon (alpha 1) and Simpson (alpha 2) indices, which were computed with an R script. The tcR package was used to compute combinatorial TRB VJ usage, and cohorts were compared on this usage by principal component analysis with ade4. Using GLIPH, TCRbeta CDR3s were clustered on pairs of cohorts matched for age and read depth, and a Wilcoxon test was used to compare cluster frequencies. TCRdb reprocessed the reads and assigns one entry to each CDR3 protein sequence, leaving out DNA. These V and J calls are TCRdb output, not the study's own analysis. This sample's records show 1,500 to 2,500 distinct CDR3 sequences. About 29% of the sample lies in the top ten.

These data come from a study of T cell clusters in autoimmune cytopenias (dated by TCRdb to the late 2010s). About the full investigation: A median TRB sequencing depth of 50,000 or so reads per sample was reached, and a median of approximately 2,300 distinct TRB clonotypes per sample was obtained. Peripheral blood TRB and IGH repertoires were sequenced in autoimmune cytopenia patients at active disease and during treatment follow-up, alongside healthy, CLL and autoimmune hepatitis controls. The goal of the study was to determine whether autoimmune cytopenia patients have a disease-specific immune repertoire signature that could serve as a blood-based biomarker.

CDR1 is given as SGHAT and CDR2 as FQDESV, both from the germline V gene (reference sequence). Spanning cysteine to phenylalanine, the CDR3 consists of 14 amino acids. DNA is not on record. Overall study outcomes, separate from this receptor: The T cell clusters were defined only in silico, and the functional role of the clusters was left to be validated experimentally. The TRB repertoire shifts, including less even repertoires in secondary cytopenia and CLL, mostly reflected lymphoma bias and not autoimmunity. The GLIPH analysis suggested a lack of physiological T cell clusters in primary autoimmune cytopenia patients, since around 56 clusters were exclusive to healthy donors whereas 15 to 20 were exclusive to patients. The cluster-lack signature was not observed for secondary cytopenia versus CLL, as the signature was apparently masked by the dominant lymphoma-associated repertoire. Approximately 3-fold more exclusive TRB clusters were observed in healthy donors than in active autoimmune hepatitis patients, consistent with an autoimmunity-wide signature.

TRB amplification used roughly 0.25 ug of peripheral blood genomic DNA, 41,000 or so genome equivalents, per sample. The sequence is built from TRBV11-1 and TRBJ1-3; TCRdb selects TRBD1, and the lack of DNA leaves this call unchecked. The clonotype was recovered from a human donor with an autoimmune cytopenia or autoimmune hepatitis (not recorded which). The sample taken for sequencing was peripheral blood. CDR3 region: CASSLSRSGNTIYF.